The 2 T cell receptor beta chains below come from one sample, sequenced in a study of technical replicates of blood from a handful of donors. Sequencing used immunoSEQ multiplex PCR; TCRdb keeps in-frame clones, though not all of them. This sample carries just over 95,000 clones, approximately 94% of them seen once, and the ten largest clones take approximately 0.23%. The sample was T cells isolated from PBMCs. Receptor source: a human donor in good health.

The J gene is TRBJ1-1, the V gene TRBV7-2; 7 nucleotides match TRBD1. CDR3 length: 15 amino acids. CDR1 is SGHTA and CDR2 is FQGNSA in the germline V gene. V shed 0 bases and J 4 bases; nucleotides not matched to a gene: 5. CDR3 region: CASSLAKGARTEAFF. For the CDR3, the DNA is TGTGCCAGCAGCTTAGCTAAGGGGGCACGCACTGAAGCTTTCTTT. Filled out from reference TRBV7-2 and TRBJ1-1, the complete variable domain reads GAGVSQSPSNKVTEKGKDVELRCDPISGHTALYWYRQSLGQGLEFLIYFQGNSAPDKSGLPSDRFSAERTGGSVSTLTIQRTQQEDSAVYLCASSLAKGARTEAFFGQGTRLTVV.

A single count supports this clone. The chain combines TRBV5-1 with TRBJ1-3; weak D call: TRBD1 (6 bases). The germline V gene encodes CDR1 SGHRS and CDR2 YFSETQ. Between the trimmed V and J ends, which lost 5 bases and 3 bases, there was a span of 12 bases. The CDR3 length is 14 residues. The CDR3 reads CASSGGAGGNTIYF. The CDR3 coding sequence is TGCGCCAGCAGTGGGGGGGCCGGTGGAAACACCATATATTTT.